This T cell receptor (beta chain) originates from a study of blood T cell repertoires in COVID-19. This CDR3 has 16 residues. Sequencing was performed with immunoSEQ multiplex PCR; in TCRdb, only in-frame clones are kept and a portion is missing. The sample yields more than 75,000 clones, approximately 86% seen once. Details on this clone: Its ends do not fully match the called genes, so a read error is possible.

The chain employs TRBV23-1 and TRBJ2-7; 7 bases are a match to TRBD1. TRBV23-1 is an open reading frame whose function is uncertain. Sample: peripheral blood. This TCR derives from a woman over 75 with acute or convalescent COVID-19. As DNA, the CDR3 is TGCGCCAGCAGTCAATCGGACAGGACCTCTGGGACGGTAGGGGACTTC. It yields the protein CASSQSDRTSGTVGDF.